These 3 T cell receptor beta chains share one sample of origin, sequenced in a study of cytomegalovirus exposure and HLA in healthy donors. PCR amplification relied on 60 Vbeta primers (plus 13 Jbeta primers). Here immunoSEQ multiplex PCR was the method, and the copy in TCRdb shows in-frame clones only, minus some. The table has about 120,000 clones, around 81% seen once. The sample consisted of PBMCs. The receptors come from a woman under 40 in good health and CMV-seronegative.

The chain recombines TRBV5-1 with TRBJ2-1, with D uncertain. The CDR3 is 13 residues long. Germline V gene sequence: CDR1 SGHRS, CDR2 YFSETQ. V lost 0 bases and J 6 bases, leaving 7 bases between the germline ends. CDR3 protein: CASSLVTVNEQFF. CDR3 nucleotides: TGCGCCAGCAGCTTGGTAACAGTCAATGAGCAGTTCTTC.

As to this clone: The junction does not match germline at one end; this may be a read error. The rearrangement uses TRBV6-5 and TRBJ2-3; maybe TRBD2 (6 bases). Looked up from germline, CDR1 is MNHEY and CDR2 is SVGAGI. The CDR3 is 15 amino acids. CDR3: CASSHSGTSTDTQYF. CDR3 bases: TGTGCCAGCAGTCACTCCGGGACTAGCACAGATACGCAGTATTTT.

The chain uses TRBV5-4 and TRBJ2-3; 7 bases agree with TRBD1. Looked up from germline, CDR1 is SGHNT and CDR2 is YYREEE (reference sequence). The V segment lost 2 bases and the J segment 0 bases; nucleotides outside the gene matches: 6. The CDR3 consists of 16 residues. The CDR3 DNA reads as TGTGCCAGCAGCTTCCCAGGGGGAACTAGCACAGATACGCAGTATTTT. Translation: CASSFPGGTSTDTQYF. The complete variable domain, with remaining parts taken from reference TRBV5-4 and TRBJ2-3, reads ETGVTQSPTHLIKTRGQQVTLRCSSQSGHNTVSWYQQALGQGPQFIFQYYREEENGRGNFPPRFSGLQFPNYSSELNVNALELDDSALYLCASSFPGGTSTDTQYFGPGTRLTVL.